This T cell receptor beta chain was identified in a study of T cells in Graves' hyperthyroidism and ophthalmopathy (dated by TCRdb to between 2018 and 2021). In the study overall: Peripheral blood samples were taken at initial diagnosis, before any treatment was given. TCR V-J signatures able to tell the groups apart were searched for in a discovery cohort of 90 to 100 patients, of whom over 40 had Graves' ophthalmopathy and around 57 had stable Graves' hyperthyroidism. Prospective prediction of ophthalmopathy was tested in an independent validation cohort consisting of roughly 20 hyperthyroidism patients and around 16 patients who later progressed to ophthalmopathy. For training and testing, the 100 or so patients in the discovery cohort were randomly divided in a 7:3 ratio. In roughly six Graves' hyperthyroidism patients, the study also compared T-cell repertoires from thyroid tissue with T-cell repertoires from blood. Following sampling, methimazole starting at 30 mg daily was given to hyperthyroidism patients, and high-dose intravenous methylprednisolone was given to ophthalmopathy patients. The paper describes TCR Vbeta CDR3 sequencing of 140 or so peripheral blood samples, made up of under 50 ophthalmopathy patients, more than 70 hyperthyroidism patients and approximately 17 progressor patients. General conclusions and limits of the study: Most expanded thyroid clonotypes (frequency above 0.001) were also detected in blood, suggesting blood repertoires may reflect thyroid immune responses. No statistical method was used to set the sample size in advance, and investigators knew the group allocation. During validation, the model predicted progression to ophthalmopathy a median of approximately 7 months ahead of onset, with almost 71% sensitivity and 72.22% specificity. A 13 V-J signature model separated ophthalmopathy from stable hyperthyroidism, with roughly 88% sensitivity and 81% to 83% specificity in cross-validation and 80%/75% in testing.

Ophthalmopathy patients had moderately to severely active disease, Clinical Activity Score of at least 3, NOSPECS grade of at least 4, and duration under 3 months. The study excluded patients with uncontrolled infections, other autoimmune diseases, pregnancy or lactation. Diagnoses were established on the basis of clinical symptoms, serum thyroxine and TRAb, thyroid ultrasound, and orbital computed tomography. Ficoll-Paque density gradient centrifugation was used to isolate PBMCs from around 10 ml of fresh peripheral blood. Total RNA was extracted with Trizol reagent, and quality was checked on an Agilent 2100 Bioanalyzer. The CDR3, cysteine through phenylalanine, is 17 amino acids long. Just the 51-base CDR3 DNA is kept, in frame starting at base 1. The CDR1 and CDR2 encoded by the germline V gene are KGHSH and LQKENI. Between the V and J ends, shortened by 2 bases and 0 bases respectively, the junction contains 14 bases.

The TCR beta CDR3 regions were amplified from RNA transcripts. The TCR CDR3 was subjected to a first round of RT-PCR using the HTBI primer set and the Qiagen OneStep RT-PCR kit. Libraries were constructed in a second round of multiplex PCR, after which size selection and purification were carried out. The libraries were sequenced on an Illumina HiSeq2000 using paired-end 100 bp reads. As for how the authors treated the data: SOAPnuke was used to process the raw data, removing reads that contained adapters or uncalled bases, had a mean Phred below 15, or lacked an exact match to the constant primer or identifier. High-quality paired reads were merged with COPE v1.2.5, and unique nucleotide sequences were defined as clonotypes. MiTCR v1.1 was used to align the clonotypes against IMGT TRBV, TRBD and TRBJ reference segments. Only V-J combinations with frequency above 0.0001, covering about 99% of repertoires, were analysed. The TCS score was defined as the ratio of F50 (clonal expansion) to E x V (chaos), calculated using BLOSUM62-based TCRdist between CDR3 peptides within each V-J. Welch's t-statistics and random forest reduced several hundred V-J features to 10 to 15, which were used in a naive Bayes classifier (R e1071). The public reads were run again by TCRdb, first through fastp at Q25 and then through MiXCR, and only productive beta chains were kept. Here each entry gathers all rows of one CDR3 protein and keeps the most common genes and DNA. The V and J calls shown here were made by TCRdb, not taken from the authors' results. In this sample the table shows 330,000 or so distinct CDR3 sequences, 18% of which occur a single time. The ten largest clones add up to 15% of the sample.

Ten or more counts support this clonotype. The antigen this receptor binds is unknown. The sample holds no much larger clone one base away, and base qualities are not on file. The chain is made from TRBV18 and TRBJ1-3; possibly the D gene is TRBD1, per 5 matching bases. Input material: blood. This TCR was sampled from a woman aged 40 to 49 with Graves' ophthalmopathy. The DNA sequence is given as TGTGCCAGCTCACCAATCGACAGCCAGAGCTCTGGAAACACCATATATTTT. Translated, this is CASSPIDSQSSGNTIYF.